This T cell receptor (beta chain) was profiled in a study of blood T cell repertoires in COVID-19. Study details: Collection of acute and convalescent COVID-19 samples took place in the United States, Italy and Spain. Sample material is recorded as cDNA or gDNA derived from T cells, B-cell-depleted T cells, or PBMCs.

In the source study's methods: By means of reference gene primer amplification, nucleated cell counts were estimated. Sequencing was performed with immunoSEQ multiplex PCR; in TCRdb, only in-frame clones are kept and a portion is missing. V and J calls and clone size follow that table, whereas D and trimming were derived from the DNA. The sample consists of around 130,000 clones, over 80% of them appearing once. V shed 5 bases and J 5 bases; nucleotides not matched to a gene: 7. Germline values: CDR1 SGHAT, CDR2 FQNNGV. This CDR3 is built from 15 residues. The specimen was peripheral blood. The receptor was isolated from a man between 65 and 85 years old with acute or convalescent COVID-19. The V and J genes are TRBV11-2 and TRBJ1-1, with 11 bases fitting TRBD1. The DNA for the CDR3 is TGTGCCAGCAGCCTCGGACAGGGGGCGCGAACTGAAGCTTTCTTT. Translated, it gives CASSLGQGARTEAFF.